This TCR beta chain was documented in a study of cytomegalovirus exposure and HLA in healthy donors. The CDR3 spans 12 residues. CDR1 and CDR2 from the germline V gene are SGHNT and YENEEA. With V trimmed by 5 bases and J by 10 bases, 2 bases remained unmatched. In regard to this clone: The sample carries other DNA sequences with the same CDR3.

The PCR was carried out with 60 Vbeta primers and 13 Jbeta primers. Method: immunoSEQ multiplex PCR; TCRdb's copy keeps in-frame clones and lacks some. The sample contains around 250,000 clones, around nine tenths of which appear only once. The chain links TRBV11-3 to TRBJ1-6; 7 bases agree with TRBD1. This sequence originates from a girl aged 2 to 10 in good health and CMV-seronegative. Material: PBMCs. CDR3 DNA sequence: TGTGCCAGCAGCCAAGGGGGCTCACCCCTCCACTTT. Its protein product is CASSQGGSPLHF. Complete variable domain (other parts from reference TRBV11-3 and TRBJ1-6): EAGVVQSPRYKIIEKKQPVAFWCNPISGHNTLYWYLQNLGQGPELLIRYENEEAVDDSQLPKDRFSAERLKGVDSTLKIQPAELGDSAVYLCASSQGGSPLHFGNGTRLTVT.